This T cell receptor beta chain was sequenced in a study of blood T cell repertoires in COVID-19 (dated by TCRdb to 2018 to 2021). Regarding the complete study: The collaborator samples originated in the United States, Italy and Spain and spanned the acute and convalescent phases of COVID-19. The dataset comprised deeply sampled blood TCRbeta repertoires from subjects exposed to, actively infected with, or recovered from COVID-19. The prospective study material was composed of cDNA or gDNA derived from T cells, B-cell-depleted T cells, or PBMCs. The sample metadata nearly always contained a de-identified subject ID, COVID-19 status, age in years and sex. The repertoires were released in a freely available public database intended as a resource for research on the immune response to SARS-CoV-2. The samples were drawn from two sources: the first 160 participants of the ongoing ImmuneRACE study, and fewer than 1,500 subjects contributed by 6 global collaborators. Where available, HLA class I and class II types were obtained from metadata supplied by the sample provider rather than from assay-based typing. What the work shows at the level of the full study, not this receptor alone: The quantity of clinical and demographic metadata differed by source and by participant and was supplied without curation.

This clone was observed a single time. Its antigen is unknown. Base qualities are not recorded, but no much larger clone differs from it by a single base. Each collaborating institution followed its own protocols to collect whole blood in K2EDTA tubes. For TCRbeta analysis, collaborators shipped samples as frozen whole blood, isolated PBMCs, or DNA extracted from either of those sample types. The immunoSEQ Assay, a bias-controlled multiplex PCR, was used to amplify TCRbeta CDR3 regions from genomic DNA. The paper's data handling went like this. Within the assay, amplification of reference gene primers was used to estimate how many nucleated cells each sample contained. To quantify the absolute abundance of each unique TCRbeta CDR3 rearrangement, sequence reads were collapsed and filtered. Productive Simpson clonality was computed per sample as the square root of Simpson's diversity index over productive rearrangements. The immuneACCESS repertoire file appears here via TCRdb, limited to in-frame rearrangements. These files lack a portion of the clones; in checked studies, under half of the deficit traces to unresolved V genes, and the cause of the others is not known. That table supplies the V and J calls and clone size; D and trimming were determined from the DNA. The sample table shows some 93,000 clones, and around 86% are seen once. The top ten clonotypes cover 3.5% to 4% of the sample.

The CDR3 measures 15 amino acids from cysteine to phenylalanine. The retained sequence is limited to the CDR3, 45 bases, with the frame set at the first base. As encoded in the germline V gene (reference sequence), CDR1 is SGHNT while CDR2 is YYREEE. V is pruned by 4 bases and J by 4 bases, leaving 7 bases of the junction without a gene match. The sequencing input was peripheral blood. The rearranged segments are TRBV5-4 and TRBJ2-1; 8 middle bases align to TRBD1. The receptor comes from a man in his fifties or sixties with acute or convalescent COVID-19. The CDR3 has the sequence CASSHPGQGYNEQFF. The nucleotide sequence is given as TGTGCCAGCAGCCACCCCGGACAGGGATACAATGAGCAGTTCTTC.